The clone carrying this T cell receptor (beta chain) was recorded a few times. Its cognate antigen is unknown. The V and J ends lost 3 bases and 5 bases respectively, with 26 bases between them. The CDR3 extends over 17 amino acids. CDR1 is DFQATT and CDR2 is SNEGSKA in the germline V gene (reference sequence). Amplification of TCR beta CDR3 regions used RNA as the template. HTBI primers were used for first-round RT-PCR of the TCR CDR3. A single record per CDR3 protein comes from TCRdb applying MiXCR to the multiplex PCR reads. Of 730,000 or so distinct CDR3 sequences in the sample, approximately 18% were seen once. This entry is derived from a study of T cells in Graves' hyperthyroidism and ophthalmopathy. Study results and limitations: Ophthalmopathy cases were set apart from stable hyperthyroidism by a 13 V-J model. The model forecast ophthalmopathy, anticipating it by a median roughly 6 months before onset.

Lactation, pregnancy, other autoimmune disease or uncontrolled infection excluded patients. The receptor was isolated from a woman in her forties or fifties with Graves' hyperthyroidism that later progressed to Graves' ophthalmopathy. The sequenced sample consisted of blood. The rearrangement joins TRBV20-1 to TRBJ2-7; tentatively, D is TRBD1 or TRBD2 (7 bases each). CDR3 sequence reads: CSARLGGGGAADDEQYF. CDR3 DNA sequence: TGCAGTGCTAGGCTGGGGGGAGGGGGCGCGGCGGATGACGAGCAGTACTTC.